This passage covers 16 T cell receptor beta chains from one sample sequenced in a study of blood T cells in healthy people across ages. A second PCR, run for about 7 to 12 cycles, used a sample-barcoded 5' primer plus a J-beta primer mix. TCRdb ran MiXCR on the 5' RACE reads and lists one entry per CDR3 protein. Among over a million distinct CDR3 sequences listed, more than 40% were seen once. The sequenced sample was blood. Receptors originate from a woman aged 55-69 years in good health.

The V call is TRBV5-1, the J call TRBJ2-7; 8 bases map to TRBD2. The CDR3 consists of 15 residues. CDR1 SGHRS and CDR2 YFSETQ come from the germline V gene. V was clipped by 1 base and J by 0 bases; unmatched bases: 3. CDR3 region: CASSLPSGSSYEQYF. The CDR3 nucleotides read TGCGCCAGCAGCTTGCCCAGCGGGAGCTCCTACGAGCAGTACTTC. The variable domain in full, completed from reference TRBV5-1 and TRBJ2-7, reads KAGVTQTPRYLIKTRGQQVTLSCSPISGHRSVSWYQQTPGQGLQFLFEYFSETQRNKGNFPGRFSGRQFSNSRSEMNVSTLELGDSALYLCASSLPSGSSYEQYFGPGTRLTVT.

This clonotype was observed a handful of times. This chain links TRBV20-1 with TRBJ2-5, with D uncertain. The length of the CDR3 is 12 residues. Per the germline V gene, CDR1 is DFQATT and CDR2 is SNEGSKA (reference sequence). V lost 0 bases, J lost 4 bases, and 6 bases lay in between. CDR3 loop: CSAREGIETQYF. The CDR3 DNA follows: TGCAGTGCTAGAGAGGGGATAGAGACCCAGTACTTC.

This chain joins TRBV6-1 and TRBJ2-1; 12 positions agree with TRBD2. Germline CDR1 and CDR2: MNHNS and SASEGT. V lost 3 bases and J lost 9; bases outside the gene matches: 9. The CDR3 contains 16 residues. The CDR3 region is CASSDQGLAGRSEQFF. The CDR3 nucleotides are TGTGCCAGCAGTGATCAAGGACTAGCGGGGCGTAGTGAGCAGTTCTTC.

This rearrangement joins TRBV24-1 to TRBJ2-3; D gene unclear. V was clipped by 3 bases and J by 8 bases, with 14 bases between them. The CDR3 runs 14 residues. Germline V gives CDR1 KGHDR, CDR2 SFDVKD. The CDR3 spells CATSDDHPGSTQYF. CDR3 in DNA: TGTGCCACCAGTGATGATCACCCTGGCTCTACGCAGTATTTT.

The V call is TRBV4-1, the J call TRBJ2-6, with D possibly being TRBD1 or TRBD2 (5 bases each). V was trimmed by 5 bases and J by 0 bases, leaving 14 bases between them. The CDR3 spans 17 residues. Germline CDR1 MGHRA, CDR2 YSYEKL. The CDR3 sequence: CASSTTGTVSGANVLTF. In DNA form, the CDR3 reads TGCGCCAGCAGCACTACCGGGACCGTCTCTGGGGCCAACGTCCTGACTTTC.

This clonotype was observed a few times. The chain recombines TRBV20-1 with TRBJ2-7; 11 bases fit TRBD2. V shed 0 bases and J 1 base; nucleotides not matched to a gene: 8. The germline V gene has CDR1 DFQATT and CDR2 SNEGSKA (reference sequence). The CDR3 extends over 17 amino acids. The CDR3 nucleotides are TGCAGTGCTAGAGATAGACTAGGGACTAGCGGTTCCTACGAGCAGTACTTC. Translation: CSARDRLGTSGSYEQYF.

In this sample, this clonotype turned up a few times. V is TRBV15 and J is TRBJ2-7; the D is unclear. V lost 7 bases and J 1 base, leaving 20 bases between the germline ends. Germline loops: CDR1 LNHNV, CDR2 YYDKDF (reference sequence). The CDR3 is 16 residues long. CDR3 DNA sequence: TGTGCCACCACCGATGGCCCTAAGAGTGGGTCCTACGAGCAGTACTTC. It specifies CATTDGPKSGSYEQYF.

The DNA of the CDR3 is TGCGCCAGCAGCTGGACCAACTTTAGCGGTGGAACCAAAAACATTCAGTACTTC. It yields the protein CASSWTNFSGGTKNIQYF. The chain has TRBV5-1 and TRBJ2-4, with D possibly being TRBD2 (6 bases). Deletions cut 3 bases from V and 2 bases from J, with 21 bases between. The germline V gene has CDR1 SGHRS and CDR2 YFSETQ. This CDR3 region has 18 residues.

In regard to this clonotype: This may come from a read error, since a much larger clone is one base off. The V call is TRBV13, the J call TRBJ2-7; 11 bases map to TRBD2. CDR1 is PRHDT, CDR2 FYEKMQ, per germline (reference sequence). The V segment lost 5 bases and the J segment 1 base; nucleotides outside the gene matches: 16. The CDR3 runs to 19 residues. The chain's CDR3 is CASSTQKTSGAYKSYEQYF. In nucleotides, the CDR3 is TGTGCCAGCAGCACTCAAAAGACTAGCGGGGCATATAAATCCTACGAGCAGTACTTC.

This clonotype was found a few times. The chain has TRBV27 and TRBJ2-7, with D possibly TRBD1 on 6 matching bases. This CDR3 spans 15 amino acids. Deletions cut 3 bases from V and 3 bases from J, with 15 bases between. Germline V gives CDR1 MNHEY, CDR2 SMNVEV (reference sequence). CDR3 DNA sequence: TGTGCCAGCAGTTTTTACGGGGTCAGGGGCTACGAGCAGTACTTC. Translation: CASSFYGVRGYEQYF.

J is TRBJ2-5 and V is TRBV5-1; 10 bases are shared with TRBD2. The DNA end lines up better with TRBJ2-7; the J call may be wrong. Germline CDR1 reads SGHRS; CDR2 reads YFSETQ. The CDR3 consists of 20 residues. The DNA of the CDR3 is TGCGCCAGCAGCTTGAACAGTACATACGACTGGCTAGCGGGAGATTACGAGCAGTACTTC. Translated: CASSLNSTYDWLAGDYEQYF.

This clonotype was observed a few times. V is TRBV9 and J is TRBJ2-1; D could derive from TRBD1 or TRBD2 (5 bases each). V dropped 3 bases and J dropped 5 bases, with 9 bases sitting between them. The CDR3 is 13 residues long. Per germline, CDR1 SGDLS and CDR2 YYNGEE. The CDR3 DNA is TGTGCCAGCAGCGGCCGGGGCCACAATGAGCAGTTCTTC. Translated: CASSGRGHNEQFF.

The gene calls are TRBV12-3 or TRBV12-4 and TRBJ2-1, with TRBD2 matching 10 bases. With the DNA end fitting TRBJ2-7 better, the J assignment may be wrong. The CDR3 contains 15 residues. This chain's CDR3 is CASSGLADAYNEQYF. DNA of the CDR3: TGTGCCAGCAGCGGACTAGCGGACGCCTACAATGAGCAGTACTTC.

This clonotype was seen more than once but under ten times. For the CDR3, the DNA is TGTGCCAGCAGTTTTGGAGCCGTCGGTGAGCAGTTCTTC. Its protein product is CASSFGAVGEQFF. The V call is TRBV6-5, the J call TRBJ2-1, with unresolved D. With 4 bases removed from V and 9 bases from J, the gap between germline ends came to 13 bases. The CDR3 covers 13 residues. Germline values: CDR1 MNHEY, CDR2 SVGAGI.

The sample holds many counts of this clonotype. The V and J genes are TRBV9 and TRBJ2-7; TRBD2 aligns across 14 bases. CDR1 and CDR2 from the germline V gene are SGDLS and YYNGEE. The CDR3 spans 19 residues. V lost 0 bases to trimming and J lost 7 bases; unmatched junction nucleotides: 15. CDR3 in DNA: TGTGCCAGCAGCGTAGAGGGGACTAGCGGGAGAGCTAACAACAATGAGCAGTACTTC. Translation: CASSVEGTSGRANNNEQYF.

This clonotype was recorded at least ten times. The V and J genes are TRBV27 and TRBJ1-2; D is ambiguous. Germline lookup yields CDR1 MNHEY and CDR2 SMNVEV (reference sequence). The V gene lost 10 bases and the J gene lost 1 base, with 10 bases spanning the gap. This CDR3 spans 12 amino acids. CDR3 amino acids: CATHEYNYGYTF. The DNA of the CDR3 is TGTGCCACCCACGAATATAACTATGGCTACACCTTC.